Listed below are T cell receptor beta chains from one sample, sequenced in a study of blood T cell repertoires in COVID-19. Some clones are missing from TCRdb's copy, which holds only in-frame ones; the method was immunoSEQ multiplex PCR. The sample consists of about 350,000 clones, almost 90% of them appearing once. The sequenced sample was PBMCs or T cells enriched from blood (not recorded which). Source of these receptors: a woman aged 25-40 years who had been exposed to COVID-19. Each CDR3 is given with its conserved first and last residue. D genes are given only for firm matches. Some rows have no size entry. The others give once, few or many, or a class for an expanded clone.

NA	TRBV11-3	TRBJ2-7	NA	CASSRQVSYEQYF	TGTGCCAGCAGCCGACAGGTCTCCTACGAGCAGTACTTC
NA	TRBV7-9	TRBJ2-1	once	CASSFSGSSYNEQFF	TGTGCCAGCAGCTTTAGCGGCAGCTCCTACAATGAGCAGTTCTTC
NA	TRBV7-6	TRBJ2-2	NA	CASSLLGQTKTGELFF	TGTGCCAGCAGCTTGCTCGGACAGACAAAAACCGGGGAGCTGTTTTTT
TRBD2	TRBV6-5	TRBJ2-1	NA	CASSPPKRGGNEQFF	TGTGCCAGCAGTCCGCCGAAGCGGGGGGGAAATGAGCAGTTCTTC
TRBD1	TRBV18	TRBJ1-6	NA	CASSPLLDRNSPLHF	TGTGCCAGCTCACCACTGCTGGACAGGAATTCACCCCTCCACTTT
TRBD2	TRBV27	TRBJ2-1	NA	CASRELHSGRWNNEQFF	TGTGCCAGCAGAGAACTCCATAGCGGGAGGTGGAACAATGAGCAGTTCTTC
TRBD1	TRBV19	TRBJ2-7	once	CASTPGQGYEQYF	TGTGCCAGTACCCCGGGACAGGGGTACGAGCAGTACTTC
NA	TRBV11-3	TRBJ2-1	NA	CASSTSGDPWTSSNEQFF	NA
NA	TRBV21-1	TRBJ1-1	NA	CASSNVGRTGEAFF	TGTGCCAGCAGCAATGTAGGGCGGACTGGTGAAGCTTTCTTT
TRBD2	TRBV27	TRBJ2-7	NA	CASARTSGWYEQYF	TGTGCCAGCGCCCGGACTAGCGGTTGGTACGAGCAGTACTTC
TRBD1	TRBV10-3	TRBJ2-1	NA	CAIRGTASGEQFF	TGTGCCATCAGGGGGACAGCGTCAGGGGAGCAGTTCTTC
TRBD1	TRBV28	TRBJ2-1	NA	CATVTGGSSYNEQFF	TGTGCCACCGTGACAGGGGGGAGCTCCTACAATGAGCAGTTCTTC
NA	TRBV3-1/TRBV3-2	TRBJ1-1	NA	CASGPSGTEAFF	TGTGCCAGCGGTCCCTCCGGCACTGAAGCTTTCTTT
NA	TRBV19	TRBJ1-1	NA	CASSKQLNTEAFF	TGTGCCAGTAGTAAACAACTGAACACTGAAGCTTTCTTT
TRBD1	TRBV7-8	TRBJ1-1	NA	CASSHPRETGGTEAFF	TGTGCCAGCAGCCACCCCCGGGAGACAGGGGGAACTGAAGCTTTCTTT
TRBD1	TRBV29-1	TRBJ1-1	NA	CSVVGPGGDVGTEAFF	TGCAGCGTTGTTGGGCCAGGGGGCGATGTAGGCACTGAAGCTTTCTTT
NA	TRBV18	TRBJ1-1	NA	CASSLKPGGGMNTEAFF	TGTGCCAGCTCACTCAAACCTGGGGGGGGAATGAACACTGAAGCTTTCTTT
TRBD2	TRBV4-2	TRBJ2-3	NA	CASSQDGASGRAGDTQYF	TGTGCCAGCAGCCAAGATGGGGCTAGCGGGAGGGCTGGGGATACGCAGTATTTT
TRBD1	TRBV19	TRBJ1-1	NA	CASSPSDRGNTEAFF	TGTGCCAGTAGTCCCTCGGACAGGGGGAACACTGAAGCTTTCTTT
TRBD2	TRBV10-1	TRBJ2-2	NA	CASSESRLAGIANTGELFF	TGCGCCAGCAGTGAGTCGCGACTAGCGGGTATAGCGAACACCGGGGAGCTGTTTTTT
NA	TRBV3-1/TRBV3-2	TRBJ1-3	once	CASSQEQGGNTIYF	TGTGCCAGCAGCCAAGAACAGGGTGGAAACACCATATATTTT
TRBD2	TRBV4-2	TRBJ2-7	NA	CASSPAGGSSYEQYF	TGTGCCAGCAGCCCTGCGGGCGGGAGCTCCTACGAGCAGTACTTC
NA	TRBV24-1	TRBJ2-3	NA	CATSDPRVGDTQYF	TGTGCCACCAGTGATCCACGGGTTGGGGATACGCAGTATTTT
NA	TRBV7-8	TRBJ1-2	NA	CASSLARVGGYTF	TGTGCCAGCAGCTTAGCGCGTGTCGGGGGCTACACCTTC
NA	TRBV19	TRBJ2-7	NA	CASSIRRDEQYF	TGTGCCAGTAGTATTCGCAGGGACGAGCAGTACTTC
NA	TRBV6-5	TRBJ1-4	NA	CASSYDRSNEKLFF	TGTGCCAGCAGTTACGACAGGAGCAATGAAAAACTGTTTTTT
NA	TRBV7-9	TRBJ2-1	NA	CASSLPGGGGDNEQFF	TGTGCCAGCAGCTTACCAGGGGGCGGGGGTGACAATGAGCAGTTCTTC
TRBD1	TRBV12-3/TRBV12-4	TRBJ1-1	NA	CASSSHRGAFF	TGTGCCAGCAGTTCCCACAGGGGGGCTTTCTTT
TRBD2	TRBV28	TRBJ2-1	NA	CASTVPTSGINEQFF	TGTGCCAGCACGGTCCCGACTAGCGGGATCAATGAGCAGTTCTTC
TRBD2	TRBV10-3	TRBJ2-3	NA	CAITSGSGTDTQYF	TGTGCCATTACTAGCGGGAGTGGCACAGATACGCAGTATTTT
NA	TRBV28	TRBJ1-1	NA	CASSLFPVFLNTEAFF	TGTGCCAGCAGTTTATTCCCAGTATTCCTGAACACTGAAGCTTTCTTT
NA	TRBV11-2	TRBJ2-3	NA	CASSLVSTDTQYF	TGTGCCAGCAGCTTAGTATCCACAGATACGCAGTATTTT
NA	TRBV23-1	TRBJ2-7	NA	CASSQSKQGALTGTRSSGPYEQYF	TGCGCCAGCAGTCAATCGAAACAGGGGGCCCTCACCGGGACTAGAAGCTCCGGTCCCTACGAGCAGTACTTC
NA	TRBV2	TRBJ1-5	NA	CASSGLDSNQPQHF	TGTGCCAGCAGTGGACTCGACTCCAACCAGCCCCAGCATTTT
NA	TRBV28	TRBJ2-1	NA	CASSLSATTFWNEQFF	TGTGCCAGCAGTTTATCCGCAACTACCTTTTGGAATGAGCAGTTCTTC
TRBD2	TRBV7-9	TRBJ2-3	NA	CASSLGLASDTQYF	TGTGCCAGCAGCCTAGGACTAGCATCAGATACGCAGTATTTT
TRBD2	TRBV24-1	TRBJ2-1	NA	CATSPGRGYNEQFF	TGTGCCACCAGCCCCGGGAGGGGATACAATGAGCAGTTCTTC
TRBD1	TRBV29-1	TRBJ2-7	NA	CSVDPGQGSSYEQYF	TGCAGCGTTGACCCCGGACAGGGCAGCTCCTACGAGCAGTACTTC